This TCR beta chain was identified during a study of Ad26.COV2.S vaccination and SARS-CoV-2 variants. Treatment defined: some 20 received Ad26.COV2.S at low or high dose, single or two shots; about 5 received placebo; per-sample allocation not given. All samples were drawn on day 63, counting from the first vaccine or placebo injection. With 0 bases removed from V and 7 bases from J, the gap between germline ends came to 15 bases. The CDR3 is 15 amino acids. The germline V gene has CDR1 SSHAT and CDR2 FNYEAQ (reference sequence). Sequenced by immunoSEQ multiplex PCR; TCRdb stores in-frame clones only, minus some. The sample has 440,000 or so clones; 90% are singletons.

The sample consisted of peripheral blood, taken in a trial of Ad26.COV2.S vaccine versus placebo. This sequence joins TRBV7-7 and TRBJ2-5; possible D gene TRBD1, 7 bases. The TCR comes from a person aged 18-65 years who received the Ad26.COV2.S COVID-19 vaccine or a placebo. The CDR3 sequence is CASSLAGGGAGTQYF. In DNA form, the CDR3 reads TGTGCCAGCAGCTTAGCAGGAGGGGGCGCGGGGACCCAGTACTTC. Full variable domain (rest looked up from reference TRBV7-7 and TRBJ2-5): GAGVSQSPRYKVTKRGQDVTLRCDPISSHATLYWYQQALGQGPEFLTYFNYEAQPDKSGLPSDRFSAERPEGSISTLTIQRTEQRDSAMYRCASSLAGGGAGTQYFGPGTRLLVL.